This T cell receptor beta chain appears in the sequencing data of a study of blood T cell repertoires in COVID-19. Study information: Acute and convalescent COVID-19 specimens originated in the United States, Italy and Spain. Sources were T cells, B-cell-depleted T cells, or PBMCs; the material itself was cDNA or gDNA.

The CDR3 is made up of 13 amino acids. Between the trimmed V and J ends, which lost 8 bases and 5 bases, there was a span of 13 bases. Authors' data handling: From reference gene primer amplification, estimates of nucleated cell counts were derived. Generated by immunoSEQ multiplex PCR, the TCRdb table keeps only in-frame clones and is missing some. From that table come the V and J calls and clone size; the DNA was used to work out D and trimming. The sample consists of over 200,000 clones, about nine tenths of them appearing once. Sequenced sample: peripheral blood. The chain is built from TRBV12-3 or TRBV12-4 and TRBJ2-1, with D possibly being TRBD2 (7 bases). This TCR was sampled from a man in his sixties who had recovered from COVID-19. The DNA for the CDR3 is TGTGCCAGCCAAGGGGGGGCCCACAATGAGCAGTTCTTC. Translated: CASQGGAHNEQFF.